Sequencing of this T cell receptor (beta chain) was carried out in a study of CD8 T cells in Susac syndrome. Whole-study results and caveats: The number of individuals included in the study's TCR sequencing and HLA analysis was acknowledged as relatively small.

Sequencing targeted TCR beta in blood CD8+ and CD4+ T cells. The germline V gene has CDR1 SEHNR and CDR2 FQNEAQ (reference sequence). The CDR3 runs to 13 residues. Trimming took 3 bases from V and 3 from J, leaving 8 bases between them. To note about this clonotype: Antigen: not known.

With random hexamers, roughly 0.45 to 1 ug RNA was reverse transcribed. Amplification of TCR beta CDR3 was carried out by immunoSEQ multiplex PCR, which covered 54 Vbeta and 13 Jbeta segments. Each CDR3 protein is one row after TCRdb ran MiXCR on the immunoSEQ multiplex PCR reads. The sample includes 40,000 to 60,000 distinct CDR3 sequences, just over 90% of them seen just once. The rearrangement uses TRBV7-9 and TRBJ1-1; no clear D. This TCR derives from a human donor with multiple sclerosis. What was sequenced was CD8+ T cells from PBMCs. The CDR3 protein is CASSFRRDTEAFF. In DNA, the CDR3 is TGTGCCAGCAGCTTCCGGAGGGACACTGAAGCTTTCTTT.